The 20 T cell receptor beta chains presented below share a single source sample, sequenced in a study of technical replicates of blood from a handful of donors. Sequencing used immunoSEQ multiplex PCR; TCRdb keeps in-frame clones, though not all of them. The data hold roughly 52,000 clones, with roughly 96% observed a single time. Sample: PBMCs. The receptors come from a human donor in good health. Some clones in this sample may be carry-over from other donors' samples.

The chain combines TRBV19 with TRBJ2-7; 8 nucleotides agree with TRBD2. V gave up 3 bases and J gave up 3 bases; unmatched junction bases: 7. Looked up from germline, CDR1 is LNHDA and CDR2 is SQIVND (reference sequence). This CDR3 has 15 residues. The CDR3 is CASSIETSVYYEQYF. CDR3 in DNA: TGTGCCAGTAGTATTGAGACTAGCGTATACTACGAGCAGTACTTC.

This clone was recorded only once. V and J are TRBV5-6 and TRBJ1-6, with 11 bases lining up with TRBD1. This CDR3 has 15 residues. The V segment lost 3 bases and the J segment 7 bases; nucleotides outside the gene matches: 3. Germline CDR1 reads SGHDT; CDR2 reads YYEEEE. CDR3 residues: CASSWGTGGNSPLHF. In nucleotides, the CDR3 is TGTGCCAGCAGCTGGGGGACAGGGGGAAATTCACCCCTCCACTTT.

The V gene is TRBV19, the J gene TRBJ2-5, with 8 bases matching TRBD1. This CDR3 contains 14 residues. V lost 5 bases, J lost 4 bases, and 6 bases stayed unmatched. Germline CDR1 LNHDA, CDR2 SQIVND (reference sequence). The CDR3 is CASSAQGAVETQYF. For the CDR3, the DNA is TGTGCCAGTAGTGCCCAGGGGGCCGTAGAGACCCAGTACTTC.

The J gene is TRBJ2-4, the V gene TRBV2; TRBD1 might be the D (7 bases). V was shortened by 6 bases and J by 0 bases, with 15 bases between the two germline ends. Germline V gene sequence: CDR1 SNHLY, CDR2 FYNNEI. The CDR3 loop spans 16 amino acids. CDR3 protein: CASSGDQGGAKNIQYF. CDR3 DNA: TGTGCCAGCAGCGGGGACCAGGGGGGAGCCAAAAACATTCAGTACTTC.

As for this clone: The sample has other DNA sequences that encode this CDR3 too. V usage is TRBV6-1 and J usage is TRBJ2-4, with TRBD1 as a possible D gene (5 bases). The V gene's germline CDR1 is MNHNS and CDR2 SASEGT. V shed 1 base and J shed 5 bases, with 12 bases lying between them. The CDR3 has 15 amino acids. CDR3 sequence (DNA): TGTGCCAGCAGTGAAGTAGTAGGGGATCAAAACATTCAGTACTTC. Its protein product is CASSEVVGDQNIQYF.

The chain is built from TRBV19 and TRBJ1-2; possibly TRBD1 for D (5 bases). Between the trimmed V and J ends, which lost 6 bases and 2 bases, there was a span of 16 bases. The germline CDR1 and CDR2 sequences are LNHDA and SQIVND (reference sequence). This CDR3 is 15 amino acids long. This CDR3 is CASSHRQNRNYGYTF. CDR3 DNA sequence: TGTGCCAGTAGCCACCGACAGAATCGCAACTATGGCTACACCTTC.

The chain employs TRBV4-3 and TRBJ2-7, with 10 bases matching TRBD2. Germline V gives CDR1 LGHNA, CDR2 YSLEER. The CDR3 extends over 15 amino acids. The junction had 6 bases not matched to a gene; V was cut back by 4 bases and J by 3 bases. This CDR3 reads CASSRTSGTRYEQYF. CDR3 coding DNA: TGCGCCAGCAGCCGTACTAGCGGGACACGCTACGAGCAGTACTTC.

V gene TRBV5-1 combines with J gene TRBJ2-3; weak D call: TRBD2 (6 bases). Germline CDR1 SGHRS, CDR2 YFSETQ. CDR3 length: 13 amino acids. V lost 0 bases and J 5 bases, leaving 7 bases between the germline ends. CDR3 DNA: TGCGCCAGCAGCTTGGCCGGGGGAGATACGCAGTATTTT. As protein: CASSLAGGDTQYF.

The chain carries TRBV18 and TRBJ1-2; perhaps TRBD1 as D (6 bases). V dropped 8 bases and J dropped 4 bases, with 11 bases sitting between them. There are 12 residues in the CDR3. In germline, CDR1 is KGHSH, CDR2 LQKENI. The CDR3 loop reads CASRVGAYGYTF. In nucleotides, the CDR3 is TGTGCCAGCCGGGTGGGGGCCTATGGCTACACCTTC.

The DNA for the CDR3 is TGTGCCAGCAGCAAGGGACAGAACACCGGGGAGCTGTTTTTT. It encodes CASSKGQNTGELFF. The chain uses TRBV11-3 and TRBJ2-2; possibly TRBD1 for D (6 bases). Germline-derived CDR1 and CDR2 are SGHNT and YENEEA. Trimming removed 5 bases from V and 1 base from J, with 8 bases in between. There are 14 residues in the CDR3.

The rearrangement links TRBV7-3 to TRBJ2-3; D possibly corresponds to TRBD1 (6 bases). Germline lookup yields CDR1 SGHTA and CDR2 FQGTGA. With 3 bases removed from V and 1 base from J, the gap between germline ends came to 11 bases. The CDR3 extends over 15 amino acids. The CDR3 loop reads CASSFRGLGTDTQYF. CDR3 nucleotides: TGTGCCAGCAGCTTCAGGGGTCTCGGCACAGATACGCAGTATTTT.

The chain joins TRBV6-1 to TRBJ2-1, with 9 bases lining up with TRBD1. CDR3 size: 13 residues. From germline, CDR1 is MNHNS and CDR2 SASEGT. V lost 10 bases and J lost 8; bases outside the gene matches: 9. DNA of the CDR3: TGTGCCATTCGGGACAGGGCAATCGATGAGCAGTTCTTC. Translation gives CAIRDRAIDEQFF.

The chain is built from TRBV4-3 and TRBJ2-7, with 10 bases matching TRBD1. The length of the CDR3 is 15 residues. The ends lost 0 bases at V and 7 bases at J; junction bases unmatched: 6. Per germline, CDR1 LGHNA and CDR2 YSLEER. The CDR3 nucleotides are TGCGCCAGCAGCCAAGATCGGGGACAGGGGTGGGAGCAGTACTTC. This sequence encodes CASSQDRGQGWEQYF.

The genes are TRBV10-3 and TRBJ2-1; TRBD2 matches 7 bases. J lost 7 bases, V lost 11 bases, and 5 bases had no gene match. The germline CDR1 and CDR2 sequences are ENHRY and SYGVKD. The CDR3 totals 11 residues. The CDR3 protein is CAVGGGNEQFF. CDR3 nucleotide sequence: TGTGCCGTTGGGGGGGGTAATGAGCAGTTCTTC.

The chain combines TRBV15 with TRBJ1-2; D might be TRBD1 (6 bases). This CDR3 contains 15 residues. V lost 3 bases and J 8 bases, leaving 19 bases between the germline ends. Germline CDR1 and CDR2: LNHNV and YYDKDF (reference sequence). The chain's CDR3 is CATSREFTGKEGYTF. The CDR3 region has the DNA TGTGCCACCAGCAGGGAATTTACAGGGAAGGAAGGCTACACCTTC.

The chain employs TRBV5-5 and TRBJ1-2, with D possibly being TRBD1 (6 bases). Per germline, CDR1 SGHKS and CDR2 YYEKEE (reference sequence). V gave up 1 base and J gave up 6 bases, with 16 bases separating them. The CDR3 has 15 amino acids. The CDR3 here is CASSLSPGASNGYTF. DNA for the CDR3: TGTGCCAGCAGCTTGTCCCCAGGGGCTTCGAATGGCTACACCTTC.

The chain links TRBV4-2 to TRBJ1-3; 7 nucleotides match TRBD1. This CDR3 spans 15 amino acids. The trim removed 4 bases at V and 0 bases at J, leaving 3 bases unmatched. CDR1 is LGHNA and CDR2 is YNFKEQ in the germline V gene. CDR3 amino acids: CASSPDRFSGNTIYF. The CDR3 DNA sequence: TGTGCCAGCAGCCCGGACAGGTTCTCTGGAAACACCATATATTTT.

The rearrangement uses TRBV29-1 and TRBJ1-4; TRBD1 is a possible D gene (5 bases). The germline V gene encodes CDR1 SQVTM and CDR2 ANQGSEA. V lost 0 bases and J 0 bases, leaving 5 bases between the germline ends. The CDR3 contains 14 residues. Here the CDR3 DNA reads TGCAGCGTTGAAGACAGGGCAACTAATGAAAAACTGTTTTTT. It codes for CSVEDRATNEKLFF. Using reference TRBV29-1 and TRBJ1-4 for the parts outside the CDR3, the full variable domain is SAVISQKPSRDICQRGTSLTIQCQVDSQVTMMFWYRQQPGQSLTLIATANQGSEATYESGFVIDKFPISRPNLTFSTLTVSNMSPEDSSIYLCSVEDRATNEKLFFGSGTQLSVL.

CDR3 in DNA: TGCGCCAGCAGCTTCGACAGGGTCAACTATGGCTACACCTTC. Its translation is CASSFDRVNYGYTF. This chain joins TRBV5-1 and TRBJ1-2; 7 nucleotides align to TRBD1. Germline CDR1 is SGHRS and CDR2 is YFSETQ. CDR3 size: 14 residues. The V gene end was trimmed by 2 bases and the J gene end by 2 bases; junction bases not matched to a gene: 3.

The chain uses TRBV2 and TRBJ1-2; tentative D call: TRBD1 (6 bases). This CDR3 spans 16 amino acids. V shed 4 bases and J shed 8 bases, with 23 bases lying between them. Germline V CDR1 and CDR2: SNHLY, FYNNEI. The CDR3 DNA is TGTGCCAGCAGTGGAAAGGGGGTTTATATTTTCGACGGCTACACCTTC. This translates into CASSGKGVYIFDGYTF.